This T cell receptor (beta chain) came from a study of breast tumors, draining lymph nodes, adjacent tissues. Study-wide results and caveats: Tumor and nontumor repertoires were significantly more similar in luminal-like than in basal-like breast cancer. Tumor TCR diversity was below lymph nodes but above nontumor tissue.

TCRdb fed the multiplex PCR reads into MiXCR, producing one record per CDR3 protein. The table records tens of thousands of distinct CDR3 sequences, approximately 63% of them present only once. On this clonotype: Its specificity is unknown.

This CDR3 has 17 amino acids. Germline trimming cut 6 bases from V and 6 bases from J; bases unmatched to any gene: 10. Germline CDR1 is SGHDT and CDR2 is YYEEEE. Material: breast tumor tissue. The clonotype comes from a female donor with breast cancer. Some clones in this sample may be carry-over from other donors' samples. The gene calls are TRBV5-6 and TRBJ2-1; 15 positions agree with TRBD2. The CDR3 region has the DNA TGTGCCAGCAACGAATTAGGGACTAGCGGGAGGCTCAATGAGCAGTTCTTC. It specifies CASNELGTSGRLNEQFF. The full variable domain, rest sourced from reference TRBV5-6 and TRBJ2-1, is DAGVTQSPTHLIKTRGQQVTLRCSPKSGHDTVSWYQQALGQGPQFIFQYYEEEERQRGNFPDRFSGHQFPNYSSELNVNALLLGDSALYLCASNELGTSGRLNEQFFGPGTRLTVL.